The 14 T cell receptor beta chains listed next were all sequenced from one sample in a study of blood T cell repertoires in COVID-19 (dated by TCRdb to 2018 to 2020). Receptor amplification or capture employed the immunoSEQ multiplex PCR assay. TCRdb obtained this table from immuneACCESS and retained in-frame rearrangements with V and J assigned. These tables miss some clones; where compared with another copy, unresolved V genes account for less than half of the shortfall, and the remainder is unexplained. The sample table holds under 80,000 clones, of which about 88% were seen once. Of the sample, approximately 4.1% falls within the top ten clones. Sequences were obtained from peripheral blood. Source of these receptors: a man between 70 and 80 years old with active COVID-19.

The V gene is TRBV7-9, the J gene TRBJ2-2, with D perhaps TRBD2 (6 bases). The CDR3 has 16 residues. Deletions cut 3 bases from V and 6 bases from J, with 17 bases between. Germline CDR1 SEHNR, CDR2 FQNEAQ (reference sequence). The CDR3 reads CASSLPGDPWAGELFF. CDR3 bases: TGTGCCAGCAGCTTGCCGGGGGACCCTTGGGCCGGGGAGCTGTTTTTT.

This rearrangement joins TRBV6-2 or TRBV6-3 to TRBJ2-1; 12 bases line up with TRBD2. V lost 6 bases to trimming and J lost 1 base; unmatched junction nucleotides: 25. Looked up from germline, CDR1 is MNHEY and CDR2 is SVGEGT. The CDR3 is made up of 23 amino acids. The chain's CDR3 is CASSLRPSYGLAGMGGSYNEQFF. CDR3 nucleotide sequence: TGTGCCAGCAGCCTTCGACCATCCTACGGACTAGCGGGAATGGGGGGGTCCTACAATGAGCAGTTCTTC.

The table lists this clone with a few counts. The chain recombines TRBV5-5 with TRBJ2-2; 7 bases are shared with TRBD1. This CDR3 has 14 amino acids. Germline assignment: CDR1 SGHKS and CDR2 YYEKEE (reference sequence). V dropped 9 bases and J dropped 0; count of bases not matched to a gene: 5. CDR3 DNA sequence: TGTGCCACCGGACAGGCCGCGAACACCGGGGAGCTGTTTTTT. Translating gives CATGQAANTGELFF.

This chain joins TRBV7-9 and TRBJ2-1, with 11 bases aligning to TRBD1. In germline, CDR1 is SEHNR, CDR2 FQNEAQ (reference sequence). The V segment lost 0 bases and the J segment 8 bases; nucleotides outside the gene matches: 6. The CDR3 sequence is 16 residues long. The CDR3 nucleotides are TGTGCCAGCAGCTTAGCCGGGACAGGGGGGAGGGATGAGCAGTTCTTC. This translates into CASSLAGTGGRDEQFF.

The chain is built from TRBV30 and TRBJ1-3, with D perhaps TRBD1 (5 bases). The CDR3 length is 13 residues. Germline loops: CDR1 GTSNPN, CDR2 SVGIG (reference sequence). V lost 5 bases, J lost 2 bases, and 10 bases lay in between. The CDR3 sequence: CAWVGGAGNTIYF. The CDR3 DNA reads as TGTGCCTGGGTCGGGGGGGCTGGAAACACCATATATTTT.

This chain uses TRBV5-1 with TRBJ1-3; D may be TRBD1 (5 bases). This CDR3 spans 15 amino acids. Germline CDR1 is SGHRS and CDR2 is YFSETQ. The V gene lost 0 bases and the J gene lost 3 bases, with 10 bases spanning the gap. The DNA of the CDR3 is TGCGCCAGCAGCTTGGCCGGGGGGAATGGAAACACCATATATTTT. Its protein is CASSLAGGNGNTIYF.

The chain's CDR3 is CASSAQVENIQYF. The DNA for the CDR3 is TGCGCCAGCAGCGCACAGGTGGAAAACATTCAGTACTTC. The rearrangement uses TRBV5-1 and TRBJ2-4, with D possibly being TRBD1 (5 bases). Trimming shortened V by 4 bases and J by 5 bases, and 10 bases separated the two germline ends. The CDR3 is made up of 13 amino acids. Germline CDR1 SGHRS, CDR2 YFSETQ.

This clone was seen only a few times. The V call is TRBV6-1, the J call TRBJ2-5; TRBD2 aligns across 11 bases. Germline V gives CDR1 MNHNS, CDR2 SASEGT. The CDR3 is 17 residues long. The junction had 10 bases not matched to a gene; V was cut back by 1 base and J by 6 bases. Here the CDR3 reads CASSEGASGRYLKTQYF. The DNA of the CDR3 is TGTGCCAGCAGTGAAGGGGCTAGCGGGAGGTACTTGAAGACCCAGTACTTC.

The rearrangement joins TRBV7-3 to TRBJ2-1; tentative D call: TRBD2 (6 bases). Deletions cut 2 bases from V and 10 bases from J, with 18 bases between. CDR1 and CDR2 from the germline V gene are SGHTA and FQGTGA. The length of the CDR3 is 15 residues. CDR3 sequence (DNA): TGTGCCAGCAGCTTAGGAGGGTCCTGGGTCGGGGAGCAGTTCTTC. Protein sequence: CASSLGGSWVGEQFF.

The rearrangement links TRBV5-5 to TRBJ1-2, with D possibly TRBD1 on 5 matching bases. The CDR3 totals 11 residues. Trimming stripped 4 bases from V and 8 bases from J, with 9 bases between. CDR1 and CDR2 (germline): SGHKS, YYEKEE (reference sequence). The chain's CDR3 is CASSQGGGYTF. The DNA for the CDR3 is TGTGCCAGCAGCCAGGGTGGCGGCTACACCTTC.

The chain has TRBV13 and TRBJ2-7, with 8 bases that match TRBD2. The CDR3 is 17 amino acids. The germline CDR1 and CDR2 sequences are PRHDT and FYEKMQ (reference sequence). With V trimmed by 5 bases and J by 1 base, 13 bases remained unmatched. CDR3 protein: CASSPPGGGLRSYEQYF. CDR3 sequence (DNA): TGTGCCAGCAGCCCCCCCGGGGGGGGTCTTCGGTCCTACGAGCAGTACTTC. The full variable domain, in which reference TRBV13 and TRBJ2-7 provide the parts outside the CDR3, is AAGVIQSPRHLIKEKRETATLKCYPIPRHDTVYWYQQGPGQDPQFLISFYEKMQSDKGSIPDRFSAQQFSDYHSELNMSSLELGDSALYFCASSPPGGGLRSYEQYFGPGTRLTVT.

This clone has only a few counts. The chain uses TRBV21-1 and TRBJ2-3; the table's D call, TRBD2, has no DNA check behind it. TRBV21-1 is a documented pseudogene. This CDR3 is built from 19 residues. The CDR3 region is CASSKRPGTSGRAPDTQYF. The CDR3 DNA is TGTGCCAGCAGCAAAAGGCCCGGGACTAGCGGGAGGGCCCCAGATACGCAGTATTTT.

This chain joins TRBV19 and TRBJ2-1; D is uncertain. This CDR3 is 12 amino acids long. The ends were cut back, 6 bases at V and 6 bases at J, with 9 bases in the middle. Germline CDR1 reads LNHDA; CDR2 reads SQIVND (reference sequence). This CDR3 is CASRSVVNEQFF. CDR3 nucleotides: TGTGCCAGTAGATCGGTAGTCAATGAGCAGTTCTTC.

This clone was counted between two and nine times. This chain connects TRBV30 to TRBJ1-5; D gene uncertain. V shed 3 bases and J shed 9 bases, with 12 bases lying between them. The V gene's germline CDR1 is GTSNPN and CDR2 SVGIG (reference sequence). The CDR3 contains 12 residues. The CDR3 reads CAWSLRGGPQHF. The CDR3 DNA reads TGTGCCTGGAGCCTCCGGGGTGGGCCCCAGCATTTT.